The T cell receptor beta chain under discussion was sequenced for a study of graft-versus-host responses after intestinal transplantation. In the study overall: The study gave all recipients anti-thymocyte globulin induction, then tacrolimus and steroids for 2 to 3 years. Study-level findings and limits: Early HvG declines after transplant were associated with peak circulating GvH clone levels. Present in recipient marrow, GvH clones included some that appeared first in ileum or blood.

CDR3 size: 11 residues. Per germline, CDR1 SEHNR and CDR2 FQNEAQ (reference sequence). Trimming removed 5 bases from V and 11 bases from J, with 12 bases in between. Sequencing used immunoSEQ multiplex PCR; TCRdb keeps in-frame clones, though not all of them. The repertoire has some 24,000 clones, 70% to 90% of them found once; the top ten carry about 0.89%. About this clone itself: Its antigen remains unidentified.

This TCR was recovered from a human patient who received an intestinal transplant, so some T cells may come from the graft donor. Sample: PBMCs, taken 463 days after intestinal transplant. This chain uses TRBV7-9 with TRBJ1-1; D ambiguous. CDR3 DNA sequence: TGTGCCAGCAGCCATTCGGAAATGGCTTTCTTT. This gives the protein CASSHSEMAFF. Filled out from reference TRBV7-9 and TRBJ1-1, the complete variable domain reads DTGVSQNPRHKITKRGQNVTFRCDPISEHNRLYWYRQTLGQGPEFLTYFQNEAQLEKSRLLSDRFSAERPKGSFSTLEIQRTEQGDSAMYLCASSHSEMAFFGQGTRLTVV.